Presented here are 25 T cell receptor beta chains from one specimen sequenced in a study of T cells after yellow fever vaccination. TCRdb redid the calling of the 5' RACE reads with MiXCR, one entry per CDR3 protein. Of some 390,000 distinct CDR3 sequences listed, approximately 6% are singletons. The sequencing used PBMCs, collected 5 days after the yellow fever booster vaccination. The receptors originated from a man aged 25-45 years who received the YFV17D yellow fever vaccine.

This clonotype was recorded many times. The chain uses TRBV12-3 or TRBV12-4 and TRBJ2-5; maybe TRBD1 (6 bases). V was shortened by 3 bases and J by 4 bases, with 9 bases between the two germline ends. CDR3 length: 13 residues. The CDR3, as DNA: TGTGCCAGCAGTTTTTCACAGGGAGAGACCCAGTACTTC. As protein: CASSFSQGETQYF.

In this sample, this clonotype turned up a few times. The chain uses TRBV29-1 and TRBJ2-1; tentatively, D is TRBD2 (7 bases). Trimming cost V 8 bases and J 0 bases, with 17 bases left between them. The CDR3 consists of 15 residues. CDR1 and CDR2 from the germline V gene are SQVTM and ANQGSEA. CDR3 coding DNA: TGCAGCCTTTTTGGGGGCGGGAGCTCCTACAATGAGCAGTTCTTC. Its protein product is CSLFGGGSSYNEQFF.

This clonotype was counted many times. The CDR3 is CASSPPPYNEQFF. For the CDR3, the DNA is TGTGCCAGCAGCCCCCCCCCCTACAATGAGCAGTTCTTC. V is TRBV7-8 and J is TRBJ2-1, with D uncertain. The CDR3 totals 13 residues. Germline V lookup: CDR1 SGHVS, CDR2 FQNEAQ. V lost 5 bases to trimming and J lost 2 bases, with 7 bases between them.

This clonotype was seen many times. The chain couples TRBV27 to TRBJ2-5, with no clear D. This CDR3 has 14 amino acids. The V end was cut by 0 bases, the J end by 1 base, with 6 bases between. CDR1 is MNHEY, CDR2 SMNVEV, per germline (reference sequence). The CDR3 nucleotides are TGTGCCAGCAGTTTATCGTTTCCCCAAGAGACCCAGTACTTC. Translating it yields CASSLSFPQETQYF.

This clonotype was counted many times. CDR3 residues: CASSYDGTSTDTQYF. The CDR3 DNA reads as TGTGCCAGCAGTTACGACGGGACTTCCACAGATACGCAGTATTTT. The genes are TRBV6-5 and TRBJ2-3, with D possibly matching TRBD2 (6 bases). There are 15 residues in the CDR3. V lost 2 bases, J lost 2 bases, and 11 bases lay in between. Germline CDR1 MNHEY, CDR2 SVGAGI.

This clonotype has only a few counts. The rearrangement links TRBV6-2 or TRBV6-3 to TRBJ2-1; TRBD2 matches 12 bases. Germline V gene data show CDR1 as MNHEY and CDR2 as SVGEGT. The V segment lost 10 bases and the J segment 2 bases; nucleotides outside the gene matches: 18. The CDR3 is made up of 19 amino acids. The CDR3 sequence is CATRGPGPLAGGAYNEQFF. The DNA for the CDR3 is TGTGCCACCCGAGGGCCGGGACCCCTAGCGGGAGGGGCCTACAATGAGCAGTTCTTC.

V and J are TRBV20-1 and TRBJ2-5, with D possibly matching TRBD1 (6 bases). V lost 2 bases and J 3 bases, leaving 19 bases between the germline ends. CDR1 DFQATT and CDR2 SNEGSKA come from the germline V gene (reference sequence). This CDR3 contains 16 residues. This CDR3 reads CSARSLSGAGKETQYF. CDR3 sequence (DNA): TGCAGTGCTAGATCCCTTTCAGGGGCCGGCAAAGAGACCCAGTACTTC.

Only a few counts were recorded for this clonotype. This chain links TRBV4-2 with TRBJ2-6; tentative D call: TRBD1 (5 bases). Trimming removed 0 bases at V and 2 bases at J, with 14 bases between. The germline V gene encodes CDR1 LGHNA and CDR2 YNFKEQ. The CDR3 loop spans 18 amino acids. CDR3 amino acids: CASSQDRASAPGANVLTF. CDR3 in DNA: TGTGCCAGCAGCCAAGACAGGGCCAGCGCCCCTGGGGCCAACGTCCTGACTTTC.

V and J are TRBV7-2 and TRBJ1-1, with D possibly matching TRBD1 (6 bases). The CDR3 extends over 15 amino acids. Germline CDR1 reads SGHTA; CDR2 reads FQGNSA. V gave up 1 base and J gave up 4 bases, with 13 bases separating them. As DNA, the CDR3 is TGTGCCAGCAGCTTAGTGGGCCGAGGGGGCACTGAAGCTTTCTTT. It specifies CASSLVGRGGTEAFF.

This clonotype showed up just a few times. The CDR3 loop reads CASGSGTSGTGELFF. In DNA, the CDR3 is TGCGCCAGCGGCTCCGGGACTAGTGGGACCGGGGAGCTGTTTTTT. The chain is built from TRBV10-2 and TRBJ2-2; 8 bases are a match to TRBD2. Germline V gene lookup returns CDR1 WSHSY and CDR2 SAAADI. V lost 8 bases to trimming and J lost 5 bases; unmatched junction nucleotides: 10. This CDR3 comprises 15 residues.

This clonotype was observed at least ten times. The V and J genes are TRBV7-6 and TRBJ2-7; D may match TRBD1 or TRBD2 (5 bases each). The length of the CDR3 is 14 residues. Germline CDR1 is SGHVS and CDR2 is FNYEAQ. Trimming took 5 bases from V and 6 from J, leaving 17 bases between them. CDR3 loop: CASSVGTRPLEQYF. The DNA for the CDR3 is TGTGCCAGCAGCGTCGGGACGCGTCCTCTCGAGCAGTACTTC.

This clonotype was counted at least ten times. The rearrangement joins TRBV30 to TRBJ2-7, with D hard to call. This CDR3 is 10 amino acids long. CDR1 is GTSNPN and CDR2 is SVGIG in the germline V gene (reference sequence). Trimming cost V 6 bases and J 5 bases, with 8 bases left between them. The CDR3 loop reads CACKQDEQYF. The CDR3 DNA sequence: TGTGCCTGTAAACAAGACGAGCAGTACTTC. The full variable domain, its missing parts supplied by reference TRBV30 and TRBJ2-7, is SQTIHQWPATLVQPVGSPLSLECTVEGTSNPNLYWYRQAAGRGLQLLFYSVGIGQISSEVPQNLSASRPQDRQFILSSKKLLLSDSGFYLCACKQDEQYFGPGTRLTVT.

The sample holds a few counts of this clonotype. The chain uses TRBV7-2 and TRBJ2-4, with 7 bases identical to TRBD2. The CDR3 is made up of 14 amino acids. Germline CDR1 is SGHTA and CDR2 is FQGNSA. V lost 4 bases, J lost 10 bases, and 10 bases stayed unmatched. CDR3 in DNA: TGTGCCAGCAGCTCGGGACTACCACTAGAAATTCAGTACTTC. Translation gives CASSSGLPLEIQYF.

This clonotype was observed at least ten times. The chain recombines TRBV27 with TRBJ2-1; TRBD1 matches at 8 bases. Germline CDR1 MNHEY, CDR2 SMNVEV (reference sequence). CDR3 length equals 15 residues. The trim removed 3 bases at V and 4 bases at J, leaving 5 bases unmatched. CDR3 amino acids: CASSLPGQEYNEQFF. CDR3 nucleotides: TGTGCCAGCAGTTTGCCGGGACAGGAGTACAATGAGCAGTTCTTC.

There are many counts of this clonotype. The V call is TRBV7-8, the J call TRBJ2-3; D uncertain. Trimming cost V 2 bases and J 0 bases, with 6 bases left between them. CDR1 is SGHVS, CDR2 FQNEAQ, per germline. The CDR3 is 14 amino acids. The CDR3 reads CASSLMASTDTQYF. The DNA for the CDR3 is TGTGCCAGCAGCTTAATGGCGAGCACAGATACGCAGTATTTT.

Only a few counts were recorded for this clonotype. The rearrangement links TRBV3-1 to TRBJ2-7; D uncertain. Germline V CDR1 and CDR2: LGHDT, YNNKEL (reference sequence). CDR3 length equals 13 residues. Trimming stripped 6 bases from V and 6 bases from J, with 15 bases between. The CDR3, as DNA: TGTGCCAGCAGTTCAACACGTCAGACCGAGCAGTACTTC. This codes for CASSSTRQTEQYF.

This clonotype was observed a handful of times. This chain connects TRBV11-2 to TRBJ2-6; unclear D gene. Per germline, CDR1 SGHAT and CDR2 FQNNGV. V gave up 6 bases and J gave up 6 bases, with 6 bases separating them. This CDR3 has 12 amino acids. CDR3 coding DNA: TGTGCCAGCAGTGAGGCGGCCAACGTCCTGACTTTC. Protein sequence: CASSEAANVLTF.

This clonotype was counted at least ten times. The rearrangement links TRBV11-2 to TRBJ2-7; 7 bases match TRBD1. CDR3 length: 15 amino acids. Trimming took 0 bases from V and 4 from J; bases not matched to a gene: 6. The V gene's germline CDR1 is SGHAT and CDR2 FQNNGV. CDR3 sequence (DNA): TGTGCCAGCAGCTTAGAGCGGACAGGTAATTACGAGCAGTACTTC. It translates to CASSLERTGNYEQYF.

At least ten counts were recorded for this clonotype. The chain uses TRBV20-1 and TRBJ2-3, with 13 nucleotides matching TRBD2. The CDR3 has 14 amino acids. CDR1 is DFQATT and CDR2 is SNEGSKA in the germline V gene (reference sequence). V gave up 4 bases and J gave up 8 bases; unmatched junction bases: 6. CDR3 residues: CSAKGLAGVFTQYF. DNA for the CDR3: TGCAGTGCTAAAGGACTAGCGGGAGTCTTTACGCAGTATTTT.

This clonotype was counted many times. The V gene is TRBV12-3 or TRBV12-4, the J gene TRBJ2-1, with 7 bases matching TRBD1. This CDR3 region has 13 residues. Trimming at V came to 8 bases and at J to 6 bases, leaving 7 bases not matched to a gene. This CDR3 reads CASSQTGTNEQFF. The CDR3, as DNA: TGTGCCAGCTCCCAGACAGGGACCAATGAGCAGTTCTTC.

The chain is built from TRBV5-1 and TRBJ1-4, with 7 bases identical to TRBD1. V shed 3 bases and J 3 bases; nucleotides not matched to a gene: 5. Germline V gene sequence: CDR1 SGHRS, CDR2 YFSETQ. CDR3 size: 15 residues. The CDR3 region is CASSWSGTANEKLFF. For the CDR3, the DNA is TGCGCCAGCAGCTGGTCCGGGACAGCTAATGAAAAACTGTTTTTT.

The J gene is TRBJ1-1, the V gene TRBV3-1; possible D gene TRBD1, 6 bases. The CDR3 has 14 residues. V lost 2 bases and J 7 bases, leaving 14 bases between the germline ends. The V gene's germline CDR1 is LGHDT and CDR2 YNNKEL (reference sequence). The CDR3: CASSQRGHGDEAFF. The CDR3 coding sequence is TGTGCCAGCAGCCAACGGGGGCATGGAGATGAAGCTTTCTTT.

This clonotype was seen a few times. The chain has TRBV20-1 and TRBJ2-7, with D perhaps matching TRBD2 (6 bases). Germline loops: CDR1 DFQATT, CDR2 SNEGSKA (reference sequence). Between the trimmed V and J ends, which lost 3 bases and 0 bases, there was a span of 12 bases. The CDR3 loop spans 14 amino acids. The CDR3 DNA follows: TGCAGTGCTAGTCTAGCGAGAAGCTCCTACGAGCAGTACTTC. Translating it yields CSASLARSSYEQYF.

This clonotype was found many times. CDR3 region: CASSIGLAYEQYF. CDR3 bases: TGTGCCAGCAGTATCGGACTAGCCTACGAGCAGTACTTC. The J gene is TRBJ2-7, the V gene TRBV27; TRBD2 matches at 7 bases. V lost 5 bases and J lost 2; bases outside the gene matches: 3. This CDR3 has 13 residues. In germline, CDR1 is MNHEY, CDR2 SMNVEV (reference sequence).

The chain couples TRBV3-1 to TRBJ1-3; D unresolved. The CDR3 totals 14 residues. Trimming left V 0 bases short and J 7 bases short, with 10 bases between. Germline CDR1 is LGHDT and CDR2 is YNNKEL (reference sequence). The CDR3 DNA follows: TGTGCCAGCAGCCAAGAGTCGCCCGGGAACACCATATATTTT. It encodes CASSQESPGNTIYF.